The present entry profiles one TCR beta chain with its context. No antigen is known for it. The primer mix had 60 Vbeta and 13 Jbeta primers. Source study methods: Later, an analysis found about 83 million unique TCR beta chains, and around 10 million of these were shared. Measured with immunoSEQ multiplex PCR; TCRdb has only the in-frame clones, and not every one. V and J calls and clone size are given by that table; D and trimming were obtained from the DNA. The repertoire includes 150,000 or so clones, more than 75% of them detected once, and 2% to 3% sits in the top ten. The data originate from a study of cytomegalovirus exposure and HLA in healthy donors. Overall study findings and caveats: The availability of immune exposure information extended only to CMV serostatus. Cytomegalovirus status was reportedly diagnosed by the classifier with high sensitivity and specificity. For most subjects, TCR beta sequences were reported to predict HLA-A and HLA-B alleles with accuracy.

V was clipped by 4 bases and J by 1 base, with 13 bases between them. This CDR3 spans 16 amino acids. Germline V gene data show CDR1 as MDHEN and CDR2 as SYDVKM. Sequencing input: PBMCs. The receptor comes from a man over 45 in good health and CMV-seronegative. The chain couples TRBV28 to TRBJ1-4; D uncertain. CDR3 DNA sequence: TGTGCCAGCAGTTCAACCCTTACTGGAACTAATGAAAAACTGTTTTTT. This codes for CASSSTLTGTNEKLFF.